This entry lists 22 T cell receptor beta chains sequenced from one sample in a study of blood T cells in healthy people across ages. Through a sample-barcoded 5' primer and a J-beta primer mix, a second PCR was run for roughly 6 to 11 cycles. TCRdb recomputed calls from the 5' RACE reads with MiXCR, one row per CDR3 protein. The sample has 1.5 million to 1.9 million distinct CDR3 sequences; 42% are singletons. The sample taken for sequencing was blood. Receptors originate from a woman aged 18 to 35 in good health.

The chain is built from TRBV2 and TRBJ2-4, with D maybe TRBD2 (5 bases). The DNA end favors TRBJ2-5, so the J call may be wrong. Germline-derived CDR1 and CDR2 are SNHLY and FYNNEI. This CDR3 has 13 amino acids. The CDR3 DNA reads as TGTGCCAGCAGCAACGGAGGCCGGGAGACCCAGTACTTC. This translates into CASSNGGRETQYF.

The rearrangement joins TRBV4-2 to TRBJ2-7, with a possible D match to TRBD2 (5 bases). V was trimmed by 5 bases and J by 3 bases, leaving 14 bases between them. CDR1 LGHNA and CDR2 YNFKEQ come from the germline V gene. The CDR3 has 14 residues. Written as DNA, the CDR3 is TGTGCCAGCAGCAAAGTGGACTCCCTCTACGAGCAGTACTTC. It translates to CASSKVDSLYEQYF.

J is TRBJ2-5 and V is TRBV20-1; either TRBD1 or TRBD2 may fit D (6 bases each). V was trimmed by 4 bases and J by 1 base, leaving 16 bases between them. In germline, CDR1 is DFQATT, CDR2 SNEGSKA (reference sequence). The CDR3 runs to 15 residues. The CDR3 sequence: CSATGAFMVQETQYF. The CDR3, as DNA: TGCAGTGCTACGGGGGCGTTCATGGTCCAAGAGACCCAGTACTTC.

The CDR3 reads CASSPTGPIDEQFF. The CDR3 bases are TGTGCCAGCAGCCCGACAGGACCCATCGATGAGCAGTTCTTC. The chain has TRBV7-9 and TRBJ2-1; tentatively, D is TRBD1 (6 bases). Germline V lookup: CDR1 SEHNR, CDR2 FQNEAQ (reference sequence). Trimming took off 5 bases at V and 8 bases at J, with 16 bases between the two ends. This CDR3 comprises 14 residues. Looking up the rest from reference TRBV7-9 and TRBJ2-1 gives the full variable domain: DTGVSQNPRHKITKRGQNVTFRCDPISEHNRLYWYRQTLGQGPEFLTYFQNEAQLEKSRLLSDRFSAERPKGSFSTLEIQRTEQGDSAMYLCASSPTGPIDEQFFGPGTRLTVL.

The chain couples TRBV4-3 to TRBJ2-7, with TRBD2 identical over 12 bases. The CDR3 loop spans 17 amino acids. V shed 4 bases and J 2 bases; nucleotides not matched to a gene: 9. Looked up from germline, CDR1 is LGHNA and CDR2 is YSLEER. The CDR3 is CASSRDVLAGGTYEQYF. CDR3 nucleotide sequence: TGCGCCAGCAGCCGAGATGTACTAGCGGGGGGAACCTACGAGCAGTACTTC.

CDR3 amino acids: CASSPMGGALGYTF. As DNA, the CDR3 is TGTGCCAGCAGTCCCATGGGGGGGGCGCTTGGCTACACCTTC. This chain joins TRBV27 and TRBJ1-2, with D possibly TRBD1 on 6 matching bases. The CDR3 consists of 14 residues. V lost 5 bases and J lost 7, with 17 bases in between. The germline gives CDR1 MNHEY, CDR2 SMNVEV (reference sequence).

DNA of the CDR3: TGCAGCGTGGCTGGACAGGGAGTAGGGGATACGCAGTATTTT. Translated, it gives CSVAGQGVGDTQYF. This sequence joins TRBV29-1 and TRBJ2-3, with 8 bases identical to TRBD1. This CDR3 comprises 14 residues. Germline CDR1 is SQVTM and CDR2 is ANQGSEA. V lost 6 bases and J lost 6; bases outside the gene matches: 11.

This clonotype was observed a single time. The chain has TRBV6-2 or TRBV6-3 and TRBJ1-2, with D possibly being TRBD1 (5 bases). CDR1 is MNHEY, CDR2 SVGEGT, per germline. The CDR3 consists of 14 residues. The germline V and J ends were trimmed by 10 bases and 1 base, with 16 bases remaining between them. The CDR3 spells CATTRGRNNYGYTF. The CDR3 DNA reads as TGTGCCACCACCCGGGGACGGAATAACTATGGCTACACCTTC.

A note on this clonotype: The junction departs from the called germline gene at one end, perhaps through a read error. The chain links TRBV4-1 to TRBJ1-1; 7 bases match TRBD1. The CDR3 runs 15 residues. The germline CDR1 and CDR2 sequences are MGHRA and YSYEKL. The CDR3 DNA is TGCGCCAGCAGCCAAGTGTCGGACAGGAACTCTGAAGCTTTCTTT. This translates into CASSQVSDRNSEAFF.

Concerning this clonotype: Sequence at one end of the junction differs from germline and may be a read error. The chain recombines TRBV29-1 with TRBJ2-7; tentatively, D is TRBD1 (6 bases). Germline V gene data show CDR1 as SQVTM and CDR2 as ANQGSEA. The CDR3 loop spans 13 amino acids. Here the CDR3 reads CSATQGSSYERYF. DNA of the CDR3: TGCAGCGCAACCCAGGGGAGCTCCTACGAGCGGTACTTC.

This clonotype has only a few counts. CDR3: CASSYSLAGKETQYF. In nucleotides, the CDR3 is TGTGCCAGCAGTTACTCGCTAGCGGGGAAGGAGACCCAGTACTTC. The rearrangement uses TRBV6-2 or TRBV6-3 and TRBJ2-5; 9 bases are shared with TRBD2. Germline CDR1 is MNHEY and CDR2 is SVGEGT. V trimming: 0 bases; J trimming: 5 bases; junction bases outside the gene matches: 4. The CDR3 spans 15 residues.

With regard to this clonotype: Possible read error: a much larger clone is one base away. The CDR3: CAGSGDVYGYTF. As DNA, the CDR3 is TGTGCCGGCAGTGGGGACGTCTATGGCTACACCTTC. This chain connects TRBV2 to TRBJ1-2; D is possibly TRBD1 (5 bases). The CDR3 spans 12 residues. Germline CDR1 reads SNHLY; CDR2 reads FYNNEI.

In the case of this clonotype: One junction end disagrees with the germline gene, perhaps due to a read error. The chain uses TRBV9 and TRBJ2-3, with 7 nucleotides matching TRBD2. The CDR3 is made up of 14 amino acids. Germline values: CDR1 SGDLS, CDR2 YYNGEE. This CDR3 reads CDSSVGRELNTQYF. In nucleotides, the CDR3 is TGTGACAGCAGCGTCGGGCGGGAGCTCAATACGCAGTATTTT.

Remarks on this clonotype: A junction boundary mismatches the germline segment, possibly from a read error. The rearrangement uses TRBV9 and TRBJ2-5; 7 bases map to TRBD2. Germline V gives CDR1 SGDLS, CDR2 YYNGEE. The CDR3 contains 16 residues. Here the CDR3 reads CASSVAGGLGQGTQYF. CDR3 nucleotide sequence: TGTGCCAGCAGCGTAGCCGGCGGACTAGGGCAAGGGACCCAGTACTTC. Full variable domain (remainder filled in from reference TRBV9 and TRBJ2-5): DSGVTQTPKHLITATGQRVTLRCSPRSGDLSVYWYQQSLDQGLQFLIQYYNGEERAKGNILERFSAQQFPDLHSELNLSSLELGDSALYFCASSVAGGLGQGTQYFGPGTRLLVL.

V usage is TRBV6-2 or TRBV6-3 and J usage is TRBJ2-6; D is ambiguous. Trimming shortened V by 4 bases and J by 0 bases, and 16 bases separated the two germline ends. This CDR3 is built from 18 residues. Germline V gene lookup returns CDR1 MNHEY and CDR2 SVGEGT. CDR3 bases: TGTGCCAGCAGTTTCCAACTTTACGTCAGCTCTGGGGCCAACGTCCTGACTTTC. Its protein product is CASSFQLYVSSGANVLTF.

The rearrangement uses TRBV12-3 or TRBV12-4 and TRBJ2-1; 13 bases line up with TRBD2. The length of the CDR3 is 16 residues. V trimming: 4 bases; J trimming: 8 bases; junction bases outside the gene matches: 8. Written as DNA, the CDR3 is TGTGCCAGCAGTTCCCTGACTAGCGGGAGGATATATGAGCAGTTCTTC. Amino acids: CASSSLTSGRIYEQFF.

The V gene is TRBV6-6, the J gene TRBJ1-2, with a weak D call TRBD1 (5 bases). There are 14 residues in the CDR3. V was pared by 2 bases and J by 8 bases, with 15 bases between. Germline CDR1 is MNHNY and CDR2 is SVGAGI (reference sequence). CDR3 loop: CASSYDLQGVGYTF. CDR3 nucleotide sequence: TGTGCCAGCAGTTACGACCTCCAGGGCGTCGGCTACACCTTC.

The sample holds a few counts of this clonotype. V usage is TRBV6-5 and J usage is TRBJ2-7; 9 bases are a match to TRBD2. Unmatched junction bases numbered 9, after V lost 0 bases and J lost 3 bases. The CDR3 is 17 amino acids. The germline V gene has CDR1 MNHEY and CDR2 SVGAGI. The CDR3 nucleotides are TGTGCCAGCAGTTACTCGGGCGTGACTAGCGGACTCTACGAGCAGTACTTC. Translated, it gives CASSYSGVTSGLYEQYF.

The rearrangement joins TRBV6-1 to TRBJ2-3; perhaps TRBD2 as D (5 bases). The germline V and J ends were trimmed by 2 bases and 0 bases, with 12 bases remaining between them. The CDR3 length is 16 residues. Germline-derived CDR1 and CDR2 are MNHNS and SASEGT. CDR3: CASSERSGSSTDTQYF. DNA of the CDR3: TGTGCCAGCAGTGAAAGAAGCGGATCTAGCACAGATACGCAGTATTTT.

The chain joins TRBV28 to TRBJ1-6; D perhaps matches TRBD1 (5 bases). Per germline, CDR1 MDHEN and CDR2 SYDVKM. V lost 2 bases and J lost 7, with 12 bases in between. The CDR3 totals 15 residues. CDR3 in amino acids: CASSLQGGWNSPLHF. The CDR3 DNA reads as TGTGCCAGCAGTTTACAGGGCGGATGGAATTCACCCCTCCACTTT.

The rearrangement joins TRBV28 to TRBJ1-5, with 7 bases that match TRBD1. There are 15 residues in the CDR3. Germline V gene sequence: CDR1 MDHEN, CDR2 SYDVKM. The V segment lost 3 bases and the J segment 2 bases; nucleotides outside the gene matches: 4. CDR3 coding DNA: TGTGCCAGCAGTTTGTCAGGGGGTCGCAATCAGCCCCAGCATTTT. Its protein is CASSLSGGRNQPQHF. The variable domain in full, with the rest retrieved from reference TRBV28 and TRBJ1-5, is DVKVTQSSRYLVKRTGEKVFLECVQDMDHENMFWYRQDPGLGLRLIYFSYDVKMKEKGDIPEGYSVSREKKERFSLILESASTNQTSMYLCASSLSGGRNQPQHFGDGTRLSIL.

This clonotype was seen only a few times. The gene calls are TRBV5-1 and TRBJ2-1, with TRBD2 matching over 7 bases. This CDR3 contains 16 residues. Germline assignment: CDR1 SGHRS and CDR2 YFSETQ. The ends lost 4 bases at V and 3 bases at J; junction bases unmatched: 10. The CDR3 protein is CASSPGEGSFYNEQFF. For the CDR3, the DNA is TGCGCCAGCAGCCCGGGGGAGGGTAGTTTCTACAATGAGCAGTTCTTC.